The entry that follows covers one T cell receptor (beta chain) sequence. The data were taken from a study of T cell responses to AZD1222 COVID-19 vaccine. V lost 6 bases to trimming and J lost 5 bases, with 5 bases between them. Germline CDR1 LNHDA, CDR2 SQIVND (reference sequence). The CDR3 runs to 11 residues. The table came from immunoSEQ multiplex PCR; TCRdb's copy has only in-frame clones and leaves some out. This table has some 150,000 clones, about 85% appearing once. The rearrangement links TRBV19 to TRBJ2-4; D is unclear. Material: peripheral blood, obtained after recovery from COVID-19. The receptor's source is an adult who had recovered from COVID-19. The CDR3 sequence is CASRSENIQYF. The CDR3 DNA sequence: TGTGCCAGTAGAAGTGAAAACATTCAGTACTTC.